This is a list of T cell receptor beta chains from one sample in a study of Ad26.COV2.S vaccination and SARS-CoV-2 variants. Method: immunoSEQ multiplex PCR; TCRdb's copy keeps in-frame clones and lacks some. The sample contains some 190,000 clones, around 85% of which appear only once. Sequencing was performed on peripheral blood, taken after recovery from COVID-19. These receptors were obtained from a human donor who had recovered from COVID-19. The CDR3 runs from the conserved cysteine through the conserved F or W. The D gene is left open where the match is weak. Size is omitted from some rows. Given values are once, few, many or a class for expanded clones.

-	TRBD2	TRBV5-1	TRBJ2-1	TGCGCCAGCACTCTAGCGGACAATGAGCAGTTCTTC	CASTLADNEQFF
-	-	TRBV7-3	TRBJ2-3	TGTGCCAGCAGCTTGGGGGTAGCGGTTGGAGATACGCAGTATTTT	CASSLGVAVGDTQYF
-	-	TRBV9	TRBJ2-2	TGTGCCAGCAGCCCCCAGAACACCGGGGAGCTGTTTTTT	CASSPQNTGELFF
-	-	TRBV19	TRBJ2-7	TGTGCCAGTAGTATTGGCGTCGGGAGGACAGGGTATTCCTACGAGCAGTACTTC	CASSIGVGRTGYSYEQYF
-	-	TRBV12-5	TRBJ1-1	TGTGCTAGTGGCCCGGGGCAGGGCAAGAACACTGAAGCTTTCTTT	CASGPGQGKNTEAFF
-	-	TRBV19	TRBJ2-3	TGTGCCAGTAGCACGCCTGGCGGGGGCACAGATACGCAGTATTTT	CASSTPGGGTDTQYF
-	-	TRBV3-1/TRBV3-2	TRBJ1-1	TGTGCCAGCAAACAAGGAAAGGAAATCTCTGAAGCTTTCTTT	CASKQGKEISEAFF
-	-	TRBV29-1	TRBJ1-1	TGCAGCGTTGAAGATGTCACGGGTGTGAACACTGAAGCTTTCTTT	CSVEDVTGVNTEAFF
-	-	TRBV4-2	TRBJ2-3	TGTGCCAGCAGCCAAGGTACCAGGGGAACAGATACGCAGTATTTT	CASSQGTRGTDTQYF
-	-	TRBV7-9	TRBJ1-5	TGTGCCAGCAGTGCGGGTAATCAGCCCCAGCATTTT	CASSAGNQPQHF
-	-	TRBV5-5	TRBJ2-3	TGTGCCAGCAGCTTGCGGGCCAGCACAGATACGCAGTATTTT	CASSLRASTDTQYF
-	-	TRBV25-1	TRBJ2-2	TGTGCCAGCAGTGGCCGGACAGCTAACACCGGGGAGCTGTTTTTT	CASSGRTANTGELFF
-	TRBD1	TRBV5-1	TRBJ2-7	TGCGCCAGCAGCTTGGAGACAGGGAGCTCCTACGAGCAGTACTTC	CASSLETGSSYEQYF
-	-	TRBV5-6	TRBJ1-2	TGTGCCAGCAGCTTGGGACGCGAATATGGCTACACCTTC	CASSLGREYGYTF
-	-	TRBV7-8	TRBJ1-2	TGTGCCAGCAGCCCTTCGGGGGCAGGGGATGGCTACACCTTC	CASSPSGAGDGYTF
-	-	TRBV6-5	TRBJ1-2	TGTGCCAGCAGTTACTCGAGAGGGTTAACCTATGGCTACACCTTC	CASSYSRGLTYGYTF
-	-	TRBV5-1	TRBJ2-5	TGCGCCAGCAGCTTGGGCGTAAGGACGGAAGAAAAAGAGACCCAGTACTTC	CASSLGVRTEEKETQYF
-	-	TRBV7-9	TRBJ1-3	TGTGCCAGCAGCTTCTTCGGGACGGCTGGAAACACCATATATTTT	CASSFFGTAGNTIYF
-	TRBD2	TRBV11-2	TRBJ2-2	TGTGCCAGCAGCTTAGGACTAGCGGGACCTCAGCCCGGGGAGCTGTTTTTT	CASSLGLAGPQPGELFF
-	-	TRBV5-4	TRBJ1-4	TGTGCCAGCAAACCCCGGGGTAATGAAAAACTGTTTTTT	CASKPRGNEKLFF
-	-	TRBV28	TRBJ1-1	TGTGCCAGCAGTTTATTTGGACAGAACACTGAAGCTTTCTTT	CASSLFGQNTEAFF
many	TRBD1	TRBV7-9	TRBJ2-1	TGTGCCAGCAGCTTACCACTCCGGACAGGGACAGATGAGCAGTTCTTC	CASSLPLRTGTDEQFF
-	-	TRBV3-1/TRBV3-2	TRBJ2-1	TGTGCCAGCAGCCAGGGATTCGGGACCTTATACAATGAGCAGTTCTTC	CASSQGFGTLYNEQFF
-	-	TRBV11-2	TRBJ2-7	TGTGCCAGCAGCTTAGATTTCGCTGCCTACGAGCAGTACTTC	CASSLDFAAYEQYF
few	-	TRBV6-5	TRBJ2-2	TGTGCCAGCACGGAACGGAACGCGAACACCGGGGAGCTGTTTTTT	CASTERNANTGELFF
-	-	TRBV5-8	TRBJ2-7	TGTGCCAGCAGCTTGGGGGGGGGCGCGTCCTACGAGCAGTACTTC	CASSLGGGASYEQYF
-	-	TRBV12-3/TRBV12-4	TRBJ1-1	TGTGCCAGCAGTTGGACAGTGAACACTGAAGCTTTCTTT	CASSWTVNTEAFF
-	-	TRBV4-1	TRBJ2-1	TGCGCCAGCAGCATAGGGAGAACCTACAATGAGCAGTTCTTC	CASSIGRTYNEQFF
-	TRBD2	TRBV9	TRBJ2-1	TGTGCCCGCGCATCGGGAGGTGTGCAGTTCTTC	CARASGGVQFF
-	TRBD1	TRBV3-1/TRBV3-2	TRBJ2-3	TGTGCCAGCAGCCAAAAGGCGGGACAGGGAAAAAGCACAGATACGCAGTATTTT	CASSQKAGQGKSTDTQYF